Listed below are T cell receptor beta chains from one sample, sequenced in a study of beta chain features in type 1 diabetes. The data were produced by immunoSEQ multiplex PCR, yet TCRdb's version contains in-frame clones alone and is incomplete. The sample shows around 150,000 clones, 8.1% of them seen only once. The sequenced sample was central memory CD4+ T cells from blood. The receptors come from a man aged 18 to 30 in good health. Both conserved end residues are part of each CDR3.

J: TRBJ2-2; V: TRBV13; CDR3: CASSWMTSSGELFF
J: TRBJ1-5; V: TRBV14; CDR3: CASSQGPSPQHF
J: TRBJ1-1; V: TRBV7-2; CDR3: CASSLDRVAEAFF
J: TRBJ2-1; V: TRBV27; CDR3: CASSLEGHYNEQFF
J: TRBJ2-2; V: TRBV11-1; CDR3: CASSPGTVDTGELFF
J: TRBJ2-3; V: TRBV11-3; CDR3: CASSPRSQDTQYF
J: TRBJ2-7; V: TRBV2; CDR3: CASSRTEYEQYF
J: TRBJ1-2; V: TRBV7-2; CDR3: CASSLGPGNYGYTF
J: TRBJ2-6; V: TRBV9; CDR3: CASSATGTSGANVLTF
J: TRBJ2-1; V: TRBV29-1; CDR3: CSVDAGYNEQFF
J: TRBJ1-2; V: TRBV28; CDR3: CASSSEIRDWIF
J: TRBJ2-5; V: TRBV7-8; CDR3: CASIKGGAGAVETQYF
J: TRBJ2-5; V: TRBV7-3; CDR3: CASSPSRGQETQYF
J: TRBJ2-7; V: TRBV19; CDR3: CASSGTGTYEQYF
J: TRBJ2-1; V: TRBV4-3; CDR3: CASSQEHTVHEQFF
J: TRBJ1-5; V: TRBV7-2; CDR3: CASSQNTRTGQPQHF
J: TRBJ1-6; V: TRBV2; CDR3: CASSDDSYNSPLHF
J: TRBJ1-5; V: TRBV6-5; CDR3: CASSYNRGNQPQHF
J: TRBJ1-2; V: TRBV4-1; CDR3: CASSQGETYGYTF
J: TRBJ1-4; V: TRBV28; CDR3: CASRVPGQGPLKKLFF
J: TRBJ2-3; V: TRBV11-3; CDR3: CASSSGQVTDTQYF
J: TRBJ1-4; V: TRBV6-5; CDR3: CASSYTGVNEKLFF
J: TRBJ2-2; V: TRBV7-2; CDR3: CASSLFSKQSTGELFF
J: TRBJ1-2; V: TRBV28; CDR3: CASSSLGQGGLGYTF
J: TRBJ2-1; V: TRBV7-6; CDR3: CASSSVRTGNNEQFF
J: TRBJ2-3; V: TRBV9; CDR3: CASSSGDGTDTQYF
J: TRBJ2-1; V: TRBV5-4; CDR3: CASSHDRFNEQFF
J: TRBJ1-4; V: TRBV5-6; CDR3: CASGPGTASNEKLFF
J: TRBJ1-5; V: TRBV23-1; CDR3: CASSHSHRGVYSNQPQHF
J: TRBJ2-5; V: TRBV6-6; CDR3: CASRATGGETQYF
J: TRBJ2-1; V: TRBV7-6; CDR3: CASSLGTTSASYNEQFF
J: TRBJ2-3; V: TRBV7-2; CDR3: CASSLTSGTDTQYF
J: TRBJ1-3; V: TRBV18; CDR3: CASSPKATGNSGNTIYF
J: TRBJ2-5; V: TRBV6-6; CDR3: CASSQRQGTGETQYF
J: TRBJ2-5; V: TRBV4-3; CDR3: CASSQDLGERGGLETQYF
J: TRBJ2-3; V: TRBV7-2; CDR3: CASSPLGQGHGDTQYF
J: TRBJ1-3; V: TRBV7-3; CDR3: CASSLTGFGNTIYF
J: TRBJ2-3; V: TRBV9; CDR3: CASSVGQGDIDTQYF
J: TRBJ2-2; V: TRBV9; CDR3: CASSVVSGNTGELFF
J: TRBJ2-5; V: TRBV6-5; CDR3: CASSEGLAQETQYF
J: TRBJ2-6; V: TRBV5-1; CDR3: CASSGSSAGANVLTF
J: TRBJ2-5; V: TRBV19; CDR3: CASSTTLDRVRETQYF
J: TRBJ1-6; V: TRBV27; CDR3: CATTQGGGPNHSPLHF
J: TRBJ2-7; V: TRBV29-1; CDR3: CSASGSDSYEQYF
J: TRBJ2-1; V: TRBV29-1; CDR3: CSVPLGVYNEQFF